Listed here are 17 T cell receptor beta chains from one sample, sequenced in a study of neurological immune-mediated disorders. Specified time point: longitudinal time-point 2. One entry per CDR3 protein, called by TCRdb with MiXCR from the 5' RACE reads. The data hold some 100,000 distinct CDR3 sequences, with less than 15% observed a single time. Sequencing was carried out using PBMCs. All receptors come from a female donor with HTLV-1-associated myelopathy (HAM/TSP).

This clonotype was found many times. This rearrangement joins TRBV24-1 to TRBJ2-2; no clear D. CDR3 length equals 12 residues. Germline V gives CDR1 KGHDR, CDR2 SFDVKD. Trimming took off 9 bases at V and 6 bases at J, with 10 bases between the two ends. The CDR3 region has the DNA TGTGCCACCGGGAACCTTGCCGGGGAGCTGTTTTTT. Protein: CATGNLAGELFF.

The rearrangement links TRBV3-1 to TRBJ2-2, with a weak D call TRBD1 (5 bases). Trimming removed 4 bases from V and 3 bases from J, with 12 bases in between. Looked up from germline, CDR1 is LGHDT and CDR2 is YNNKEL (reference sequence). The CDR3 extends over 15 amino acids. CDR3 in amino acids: CASSPRQTHTGELFF. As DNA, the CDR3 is TGTGCCAGCAGCCCTCGACAGACCCACACCGGGGAGCTGTTTTTT.

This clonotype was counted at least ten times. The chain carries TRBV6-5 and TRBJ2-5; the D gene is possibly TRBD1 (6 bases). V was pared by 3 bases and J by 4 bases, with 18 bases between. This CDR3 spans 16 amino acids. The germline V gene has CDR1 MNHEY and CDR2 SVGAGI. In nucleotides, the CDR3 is TGTGCCAGCAGTTATAGTCCCAACAGGGAAGGAGAGACCCAGTACTTC. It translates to CASSYSPNREGETQYF.

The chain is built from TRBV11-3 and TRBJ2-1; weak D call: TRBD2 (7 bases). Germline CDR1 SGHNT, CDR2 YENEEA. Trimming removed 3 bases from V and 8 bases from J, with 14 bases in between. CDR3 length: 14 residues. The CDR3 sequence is CASSLKGGQYEQFF. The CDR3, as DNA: TGTGCCAGCAGCTTGAAGGGGGGGCAGTATGAGCAGTTCTTC.

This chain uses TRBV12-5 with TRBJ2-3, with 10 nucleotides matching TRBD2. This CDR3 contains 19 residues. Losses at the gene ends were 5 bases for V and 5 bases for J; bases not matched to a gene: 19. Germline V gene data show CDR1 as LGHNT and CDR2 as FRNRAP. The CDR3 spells CASGTGRTSGAVRKDTQYF. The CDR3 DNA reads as TGTGCTAGTGGTACTGGGCGGACTAGCGGTGCGGTTCGTAAAGATACGCAGTATTTT.

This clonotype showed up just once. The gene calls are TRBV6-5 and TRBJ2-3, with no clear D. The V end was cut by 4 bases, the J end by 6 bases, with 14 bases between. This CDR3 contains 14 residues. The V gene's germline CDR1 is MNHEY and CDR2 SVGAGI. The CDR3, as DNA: TGTGCCAGCAGTTCCCCCACACTCATGGATACGCAGTATTTT. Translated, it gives CASSSPTLMDTQYF.

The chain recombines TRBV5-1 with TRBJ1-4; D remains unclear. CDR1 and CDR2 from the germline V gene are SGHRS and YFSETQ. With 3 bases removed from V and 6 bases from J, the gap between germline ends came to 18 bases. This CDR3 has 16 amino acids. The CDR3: CASSSGVGILDEKLFF. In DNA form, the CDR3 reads TGCGCCAGCAGCTCCGGTGTTGGGATCCTTGATGAAAAACTGTTTTTT.

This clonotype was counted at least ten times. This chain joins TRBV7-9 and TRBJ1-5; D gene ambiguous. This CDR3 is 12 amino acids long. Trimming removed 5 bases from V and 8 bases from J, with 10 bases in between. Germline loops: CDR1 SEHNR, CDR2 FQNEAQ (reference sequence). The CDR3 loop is CASSREREPQHF. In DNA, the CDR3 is TGTGCCAGCAGCCGAGAACGCGAGCCCCAGCATTTT.

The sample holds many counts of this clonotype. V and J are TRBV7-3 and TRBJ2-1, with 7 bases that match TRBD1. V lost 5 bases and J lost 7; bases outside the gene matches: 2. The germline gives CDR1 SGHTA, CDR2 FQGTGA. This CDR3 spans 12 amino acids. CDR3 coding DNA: TGTGCCAGCAGCCTGACAGGGAATGAGCAGTTCTTC. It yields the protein CASSLTGNEQFF.

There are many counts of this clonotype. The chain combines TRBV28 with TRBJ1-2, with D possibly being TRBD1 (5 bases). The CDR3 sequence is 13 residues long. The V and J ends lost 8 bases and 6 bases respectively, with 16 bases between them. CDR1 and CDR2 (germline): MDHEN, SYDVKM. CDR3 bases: TGTGCCAGCGGGGACCTTAGCCCCCATGGCTACACCTTC. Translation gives CASGDLSPHGYTF.

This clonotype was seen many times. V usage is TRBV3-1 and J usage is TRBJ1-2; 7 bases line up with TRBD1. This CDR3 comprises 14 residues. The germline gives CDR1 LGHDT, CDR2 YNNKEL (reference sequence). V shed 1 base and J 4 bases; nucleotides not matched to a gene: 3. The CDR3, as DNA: TGTGCCAGCAGCCAAGGGGGACAGTTCTATGGCTACACCTTC. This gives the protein CASSQGGQFYGYTF.

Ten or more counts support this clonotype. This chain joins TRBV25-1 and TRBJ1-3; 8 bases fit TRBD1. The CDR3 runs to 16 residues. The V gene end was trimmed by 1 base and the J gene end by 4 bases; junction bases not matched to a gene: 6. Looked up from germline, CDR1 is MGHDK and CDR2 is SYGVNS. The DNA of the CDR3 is TGTGCCAGCAGTGAATTAGGACAGGGTCGAGGAAACACCATATATTTT. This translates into CASSELGQGRGNTIYF.

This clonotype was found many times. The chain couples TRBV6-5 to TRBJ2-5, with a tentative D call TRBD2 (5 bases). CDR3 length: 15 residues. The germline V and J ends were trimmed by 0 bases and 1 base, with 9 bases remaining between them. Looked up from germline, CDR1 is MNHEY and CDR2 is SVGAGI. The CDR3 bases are TGTGCCAGCAGTTACTCTCGAGGGTCCCAAGAGACCCAGTACTTC. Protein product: CASSYSRGSQETQYF.

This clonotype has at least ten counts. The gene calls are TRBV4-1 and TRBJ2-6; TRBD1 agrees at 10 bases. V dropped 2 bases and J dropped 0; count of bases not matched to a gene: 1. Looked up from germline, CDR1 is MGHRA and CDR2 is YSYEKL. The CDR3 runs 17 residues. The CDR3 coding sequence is TGCGCCAGCAGCCAACGGGACAGGGGCTCTGGGGCCAACGTCCTGACTTTC. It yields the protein CASSQRDRGSGANVLTF.

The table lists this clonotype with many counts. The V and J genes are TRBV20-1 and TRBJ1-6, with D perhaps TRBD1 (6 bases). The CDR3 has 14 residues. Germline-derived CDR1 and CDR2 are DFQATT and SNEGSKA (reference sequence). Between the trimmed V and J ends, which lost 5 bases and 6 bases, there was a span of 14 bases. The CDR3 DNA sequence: TGCAGTGCTTCCGAAGGGGGGGGTAATTCACCCCTCCACTTT. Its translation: CSASEGGGNSPLHF.

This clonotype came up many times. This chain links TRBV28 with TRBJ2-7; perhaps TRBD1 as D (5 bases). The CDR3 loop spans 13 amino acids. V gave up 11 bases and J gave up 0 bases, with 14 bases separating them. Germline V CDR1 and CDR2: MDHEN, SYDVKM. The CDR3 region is CAGQPRGSYEQYF. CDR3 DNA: TGTGCCGGACAACCAAGGGGCTCCTACGAGCAGTACTTC.

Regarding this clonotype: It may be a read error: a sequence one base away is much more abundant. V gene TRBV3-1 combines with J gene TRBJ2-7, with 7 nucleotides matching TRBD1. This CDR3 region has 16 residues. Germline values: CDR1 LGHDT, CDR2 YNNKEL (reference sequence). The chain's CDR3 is CVSSQGVGQTFYEQYF. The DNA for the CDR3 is TGTGTCAGCAGCCAAGGGGTGGGACAGACCTTCTACGAGCAGTACTTC.